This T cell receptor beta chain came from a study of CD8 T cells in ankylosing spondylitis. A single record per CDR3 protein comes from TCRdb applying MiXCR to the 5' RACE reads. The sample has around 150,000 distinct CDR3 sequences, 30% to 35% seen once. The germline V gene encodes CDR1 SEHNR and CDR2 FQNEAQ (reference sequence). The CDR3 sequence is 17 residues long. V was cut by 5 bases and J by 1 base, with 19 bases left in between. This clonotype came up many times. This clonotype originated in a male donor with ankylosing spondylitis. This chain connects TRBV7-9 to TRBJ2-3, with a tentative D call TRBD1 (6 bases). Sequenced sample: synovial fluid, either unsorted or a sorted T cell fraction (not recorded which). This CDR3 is CASSQGSAGDRTDTQYF. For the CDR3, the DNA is TGTGCCAGCAGCCAAGGTTCTGCAGGGGACCGCACAGATACGCAGTATTTT. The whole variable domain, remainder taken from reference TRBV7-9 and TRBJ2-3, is DTGVSQNPRHKITKRGQNVTFRCDPISEHNRLYWYRQTLGQGPEFLTYFQNEAQLEKSRLLSDRFSAERPKGSFSTLEIQRTEQGDSAMYLCASSQGSAGDRTDTQYFGPGTRLTVL.